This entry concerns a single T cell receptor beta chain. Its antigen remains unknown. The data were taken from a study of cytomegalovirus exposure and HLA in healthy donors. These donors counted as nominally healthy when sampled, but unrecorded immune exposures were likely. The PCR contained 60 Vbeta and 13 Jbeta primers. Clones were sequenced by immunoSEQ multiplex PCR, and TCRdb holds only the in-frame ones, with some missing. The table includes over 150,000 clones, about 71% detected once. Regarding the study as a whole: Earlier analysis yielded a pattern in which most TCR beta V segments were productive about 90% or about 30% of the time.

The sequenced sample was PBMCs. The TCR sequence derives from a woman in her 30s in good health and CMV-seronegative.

The CDR3 reads CASSLRGNTGELFF. The CDR3, as DNA: TGTGCCAGCAGTTTGAGAGGGAACACCGGGGAGCTGTTTTTT. J is TRBJ2-2 and V is TRBV28; D uncertain. Between the trimmed V and J ends, which lost 3 bases and 1 base, there was a span of 6 bases. The CDR3 has 14 residues. Germline values: CDR1 MDHEN, CDR2 SYDVKM.